This T cell receptor beta chain was sequenced for a study of cytomegalovirus exposure and HLA in healthy donors. The study's findings and limits: The authors enumerated around 150 TCR beta chains as linked to cytomegalovirus.

A multiplex PCR was run with 60 Vbeta primers and 13 Jbeta primers. Profiling relied on immunoSEQ multiplex PCR, and the TCRdb table lists in-frame clones only, not all of them. Here the sample spans 150,000 to 200,000 clones, approximately 78% being singletons. The CDR3 has 13 amino acids. The ends lost 4 bases at V and 6 bases at J; junction bases unmatched: 5. Germline CDR1 and CDR2: SQVTM and ANQGSEA. Concerning this clone itself: Its antigen is unidentified.

The V call is TRBV29-1, the J call TRBJ2-1; TRBD1 aligns across 8 bases. Sequences were obtained from PBMCs. The clonotype comes from a woman between 45 and 60 years old in good health and CMV-seropositive. As DNA, the CDR3 is TGCAGCGTTGGGACAGGGTCCCCCAATGAGCAGTTCTTC. Protein sequence: CSVGTGSPNEQFF.